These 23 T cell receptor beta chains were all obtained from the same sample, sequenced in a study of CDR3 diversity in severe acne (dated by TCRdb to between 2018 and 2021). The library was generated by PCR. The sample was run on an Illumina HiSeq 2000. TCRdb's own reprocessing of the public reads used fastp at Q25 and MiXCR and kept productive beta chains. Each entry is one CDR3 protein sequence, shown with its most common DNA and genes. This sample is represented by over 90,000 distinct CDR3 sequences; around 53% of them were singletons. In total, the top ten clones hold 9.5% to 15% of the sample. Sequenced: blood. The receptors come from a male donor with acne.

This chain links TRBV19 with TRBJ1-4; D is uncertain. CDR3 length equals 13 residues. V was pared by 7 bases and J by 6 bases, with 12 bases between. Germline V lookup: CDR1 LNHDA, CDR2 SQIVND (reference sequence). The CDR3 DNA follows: TGTGCCAGTACCGCCTCGCTCGATGAAAAACTGTTTTTT. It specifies CASTASLDEKLFF.

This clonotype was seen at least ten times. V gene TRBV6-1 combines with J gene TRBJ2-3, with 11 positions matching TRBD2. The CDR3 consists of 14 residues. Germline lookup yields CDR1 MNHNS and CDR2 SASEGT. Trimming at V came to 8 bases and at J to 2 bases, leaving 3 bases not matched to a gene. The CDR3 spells CASQGLADTDTQYF. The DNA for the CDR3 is TGTGCCAGCCAGGGACTAGCGGACACAGATACGCAGTATTTT.

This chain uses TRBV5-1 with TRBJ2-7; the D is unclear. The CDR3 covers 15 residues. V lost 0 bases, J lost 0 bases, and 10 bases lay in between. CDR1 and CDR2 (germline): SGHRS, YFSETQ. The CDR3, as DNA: TGCGCCAGCAGCTTGGCTGGGGTGGGCTCCTACGAGCAGTACTTC. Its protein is CASSLAGVGSYEQYF.

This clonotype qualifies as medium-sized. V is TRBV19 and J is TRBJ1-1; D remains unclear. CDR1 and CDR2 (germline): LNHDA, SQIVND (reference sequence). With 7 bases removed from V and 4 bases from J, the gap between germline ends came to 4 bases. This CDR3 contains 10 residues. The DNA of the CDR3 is TGTGCCAGTAAGGGCACTGAAGCTTTCTTT. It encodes CASKGTEAFF.

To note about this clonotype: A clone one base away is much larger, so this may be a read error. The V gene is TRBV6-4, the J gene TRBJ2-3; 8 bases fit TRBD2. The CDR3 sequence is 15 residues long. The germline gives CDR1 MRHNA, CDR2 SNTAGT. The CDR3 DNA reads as TGTGCCAGCAGTGACTTAGCGGGGTCCACAGATACGCGGTATTTT. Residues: CASSDLAGSTDTRYF.

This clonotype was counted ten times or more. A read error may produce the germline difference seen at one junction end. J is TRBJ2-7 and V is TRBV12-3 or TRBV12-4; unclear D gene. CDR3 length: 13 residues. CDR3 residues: CASNPMPSHEQYF. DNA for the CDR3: TGTGCCAGCAACCCGATGCCCTCCCACGAGCAGTACTTC.

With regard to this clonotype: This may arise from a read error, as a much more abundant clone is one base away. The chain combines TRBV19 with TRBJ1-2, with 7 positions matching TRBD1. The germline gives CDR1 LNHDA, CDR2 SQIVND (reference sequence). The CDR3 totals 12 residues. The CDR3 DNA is TGTGCCAGTAGTATCGGGACAGATGGCCACACCTTC. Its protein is CASSIGTDGHTF. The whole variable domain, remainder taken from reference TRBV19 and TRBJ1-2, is DGGITQSPKYLFRKEGQNVTLSCEQNLNHDAMYWYRQDPGQGLRLIYYSQIVNDFQKGDIAEGYSVSREKKESFPLTVTSAQKNPTAFYLCASSIGTDGHTFGSGTRLTVV.

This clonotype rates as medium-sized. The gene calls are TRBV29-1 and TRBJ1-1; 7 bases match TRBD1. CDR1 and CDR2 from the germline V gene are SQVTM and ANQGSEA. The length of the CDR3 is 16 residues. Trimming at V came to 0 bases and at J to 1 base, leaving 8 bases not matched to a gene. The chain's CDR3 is CSVEEGPYRGNTEAFF. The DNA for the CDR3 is TGCAGCGTTGAAGAGGGGCCTTACAGGGGGAACACTGAAGCTTTCTTT.

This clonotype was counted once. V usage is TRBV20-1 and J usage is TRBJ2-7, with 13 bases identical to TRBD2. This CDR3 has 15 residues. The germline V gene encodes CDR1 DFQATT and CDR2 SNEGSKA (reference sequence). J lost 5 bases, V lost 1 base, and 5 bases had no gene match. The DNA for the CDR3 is TGCAGTGCTAGAGTACTAGCGGGAGGGCCGAACGAGCAGTACTTC. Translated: CSARVLAGGPNEQYF.

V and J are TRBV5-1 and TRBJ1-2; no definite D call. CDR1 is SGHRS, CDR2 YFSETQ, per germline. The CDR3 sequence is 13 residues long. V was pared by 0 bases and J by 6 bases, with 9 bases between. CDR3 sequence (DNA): TGCGCCAGCAGCTTGGGAAGCTTGGATGGCTACACCTTC. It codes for CASSLGSLDGYTF.

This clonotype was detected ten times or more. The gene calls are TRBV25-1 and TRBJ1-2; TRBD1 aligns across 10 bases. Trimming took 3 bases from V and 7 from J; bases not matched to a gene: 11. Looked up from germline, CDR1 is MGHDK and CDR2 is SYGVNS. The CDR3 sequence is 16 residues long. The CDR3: CASSDRTGGALGGYTF. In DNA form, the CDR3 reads TGTGCCAGCAGTGATAGGACAGGGGGTGCCCTCGGTGGCTACACCTTC.

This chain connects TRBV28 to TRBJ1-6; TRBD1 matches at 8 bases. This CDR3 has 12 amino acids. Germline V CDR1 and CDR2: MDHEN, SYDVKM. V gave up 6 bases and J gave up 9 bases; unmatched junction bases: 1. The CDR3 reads CASRQGGSPLHF. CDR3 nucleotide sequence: TGTGCCAGCAGACAGGGGGGTTCACCCCTCCACTTT.

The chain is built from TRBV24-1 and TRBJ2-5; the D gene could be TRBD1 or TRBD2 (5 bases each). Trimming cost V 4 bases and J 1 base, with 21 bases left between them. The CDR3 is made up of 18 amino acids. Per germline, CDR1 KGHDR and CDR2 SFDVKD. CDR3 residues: CATSDVRGGRDLQETQYF. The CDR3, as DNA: TGTGCCACCAGTGACGTTCGGGGCGGCCGAGATCTCCAAGAGACCCAGTACTTC.

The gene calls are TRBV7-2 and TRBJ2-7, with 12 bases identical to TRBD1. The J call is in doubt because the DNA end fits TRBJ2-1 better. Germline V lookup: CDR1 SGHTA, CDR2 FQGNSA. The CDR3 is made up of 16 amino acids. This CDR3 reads CASSGEGQGARYEQFF. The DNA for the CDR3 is TGTGCCAGCAGCGGGGAGGGACAGGGGGCGCGGTACGAGCAGTTCTTC.

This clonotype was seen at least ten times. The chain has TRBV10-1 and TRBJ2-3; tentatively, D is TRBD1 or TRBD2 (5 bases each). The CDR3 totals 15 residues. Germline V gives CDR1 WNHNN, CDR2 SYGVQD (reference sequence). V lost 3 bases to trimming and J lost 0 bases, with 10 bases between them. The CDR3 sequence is CASSEGTTSTDTQYF. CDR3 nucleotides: TGCGCCAGCAGTGAAGGGACCACTAGCACAGATACGCAGTATTTT.

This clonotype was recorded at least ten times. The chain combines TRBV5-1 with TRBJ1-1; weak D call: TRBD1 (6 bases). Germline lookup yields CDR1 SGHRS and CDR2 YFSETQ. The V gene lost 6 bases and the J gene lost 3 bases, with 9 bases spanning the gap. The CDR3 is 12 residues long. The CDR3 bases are TGCGCCAGCAAAAACAGGGACACTGAAGCTTTCTTT. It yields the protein CASKNRDTEAFF.

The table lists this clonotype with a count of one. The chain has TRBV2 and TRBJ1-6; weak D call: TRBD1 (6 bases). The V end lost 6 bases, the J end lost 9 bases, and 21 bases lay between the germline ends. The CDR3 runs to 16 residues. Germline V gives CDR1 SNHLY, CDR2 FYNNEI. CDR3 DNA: TGTGCCAGCAGCCACTTGTTCAGGGGAGTTGTTTCACCCCTCCACTTT. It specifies CASSHLFRGVVSPLHF. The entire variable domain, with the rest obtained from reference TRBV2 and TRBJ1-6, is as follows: EPEVTQTPSHQVTQMGQEVILRCVPISNHLYFYWYRQILGQKVEFLVSFYNNEISEKSEIFDDQFSVERPDGSNFTLKIRSTKLEDSAMYFCASSHLFRGVVSPLHFGNGTRLTVT.

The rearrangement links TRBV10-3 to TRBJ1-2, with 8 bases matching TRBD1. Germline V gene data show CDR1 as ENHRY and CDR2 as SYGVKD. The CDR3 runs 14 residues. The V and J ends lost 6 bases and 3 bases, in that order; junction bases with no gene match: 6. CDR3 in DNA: TGTGCCATCAGCCTACCGGACAGGGACTATGGCTACACCTTC. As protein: CAISLPDRDYGYTF.

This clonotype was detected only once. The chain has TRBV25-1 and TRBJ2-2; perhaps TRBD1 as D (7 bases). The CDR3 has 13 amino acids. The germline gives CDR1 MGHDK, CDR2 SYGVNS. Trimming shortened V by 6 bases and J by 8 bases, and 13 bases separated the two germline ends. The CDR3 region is CASRTTGTGELFF. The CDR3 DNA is TGTGCCAGCAGGACGACAGGGACTGGGGAGCTGTTTTTT.

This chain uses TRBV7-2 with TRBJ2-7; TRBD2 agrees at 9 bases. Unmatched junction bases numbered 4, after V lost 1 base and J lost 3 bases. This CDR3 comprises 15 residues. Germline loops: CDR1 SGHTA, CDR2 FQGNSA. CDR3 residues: CASSLGRGGFYEQYF. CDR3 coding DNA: TGTGCCAGCAGCTTAGGGCGGGGGGGCTTCTACGAGCAGTACTTC. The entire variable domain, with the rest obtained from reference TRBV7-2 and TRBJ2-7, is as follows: GAGVSQSPSNKVTEKGKDVELRCDPISGHTALYWYRQSLGQGLEFLIYFQGNSAPDKSGLPSDRFSAERTGGSVSTLTIQRTQQEDSAVYLCASSLGRGGFYEQYFGPGTRLTVT.

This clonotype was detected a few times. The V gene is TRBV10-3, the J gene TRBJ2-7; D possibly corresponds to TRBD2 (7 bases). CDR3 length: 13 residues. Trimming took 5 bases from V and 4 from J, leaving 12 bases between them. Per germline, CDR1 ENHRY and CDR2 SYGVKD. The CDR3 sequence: CAISSGGLYEQYF. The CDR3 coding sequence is TGTGCCATCAGTTCGGGGGGCTTGTACGAGCAGTACTTC.

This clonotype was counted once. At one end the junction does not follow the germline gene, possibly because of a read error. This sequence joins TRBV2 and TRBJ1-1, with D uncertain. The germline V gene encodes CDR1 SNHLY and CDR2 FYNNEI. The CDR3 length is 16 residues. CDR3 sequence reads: CVSSELLGFKNTEAFF. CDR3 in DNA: TGTGTCAGCAGCGAATTATTGGGATTTAAGAACACTGAAGCTTTCTTT.

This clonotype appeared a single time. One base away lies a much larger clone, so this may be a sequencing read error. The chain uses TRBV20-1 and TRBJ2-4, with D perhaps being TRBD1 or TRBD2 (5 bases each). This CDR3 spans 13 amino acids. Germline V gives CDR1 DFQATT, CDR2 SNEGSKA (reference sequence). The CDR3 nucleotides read TGCAGTGCTCAGGACGGGGCCAGAAACATTCAGTACTTC. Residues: CSAQDGARNIQYF.